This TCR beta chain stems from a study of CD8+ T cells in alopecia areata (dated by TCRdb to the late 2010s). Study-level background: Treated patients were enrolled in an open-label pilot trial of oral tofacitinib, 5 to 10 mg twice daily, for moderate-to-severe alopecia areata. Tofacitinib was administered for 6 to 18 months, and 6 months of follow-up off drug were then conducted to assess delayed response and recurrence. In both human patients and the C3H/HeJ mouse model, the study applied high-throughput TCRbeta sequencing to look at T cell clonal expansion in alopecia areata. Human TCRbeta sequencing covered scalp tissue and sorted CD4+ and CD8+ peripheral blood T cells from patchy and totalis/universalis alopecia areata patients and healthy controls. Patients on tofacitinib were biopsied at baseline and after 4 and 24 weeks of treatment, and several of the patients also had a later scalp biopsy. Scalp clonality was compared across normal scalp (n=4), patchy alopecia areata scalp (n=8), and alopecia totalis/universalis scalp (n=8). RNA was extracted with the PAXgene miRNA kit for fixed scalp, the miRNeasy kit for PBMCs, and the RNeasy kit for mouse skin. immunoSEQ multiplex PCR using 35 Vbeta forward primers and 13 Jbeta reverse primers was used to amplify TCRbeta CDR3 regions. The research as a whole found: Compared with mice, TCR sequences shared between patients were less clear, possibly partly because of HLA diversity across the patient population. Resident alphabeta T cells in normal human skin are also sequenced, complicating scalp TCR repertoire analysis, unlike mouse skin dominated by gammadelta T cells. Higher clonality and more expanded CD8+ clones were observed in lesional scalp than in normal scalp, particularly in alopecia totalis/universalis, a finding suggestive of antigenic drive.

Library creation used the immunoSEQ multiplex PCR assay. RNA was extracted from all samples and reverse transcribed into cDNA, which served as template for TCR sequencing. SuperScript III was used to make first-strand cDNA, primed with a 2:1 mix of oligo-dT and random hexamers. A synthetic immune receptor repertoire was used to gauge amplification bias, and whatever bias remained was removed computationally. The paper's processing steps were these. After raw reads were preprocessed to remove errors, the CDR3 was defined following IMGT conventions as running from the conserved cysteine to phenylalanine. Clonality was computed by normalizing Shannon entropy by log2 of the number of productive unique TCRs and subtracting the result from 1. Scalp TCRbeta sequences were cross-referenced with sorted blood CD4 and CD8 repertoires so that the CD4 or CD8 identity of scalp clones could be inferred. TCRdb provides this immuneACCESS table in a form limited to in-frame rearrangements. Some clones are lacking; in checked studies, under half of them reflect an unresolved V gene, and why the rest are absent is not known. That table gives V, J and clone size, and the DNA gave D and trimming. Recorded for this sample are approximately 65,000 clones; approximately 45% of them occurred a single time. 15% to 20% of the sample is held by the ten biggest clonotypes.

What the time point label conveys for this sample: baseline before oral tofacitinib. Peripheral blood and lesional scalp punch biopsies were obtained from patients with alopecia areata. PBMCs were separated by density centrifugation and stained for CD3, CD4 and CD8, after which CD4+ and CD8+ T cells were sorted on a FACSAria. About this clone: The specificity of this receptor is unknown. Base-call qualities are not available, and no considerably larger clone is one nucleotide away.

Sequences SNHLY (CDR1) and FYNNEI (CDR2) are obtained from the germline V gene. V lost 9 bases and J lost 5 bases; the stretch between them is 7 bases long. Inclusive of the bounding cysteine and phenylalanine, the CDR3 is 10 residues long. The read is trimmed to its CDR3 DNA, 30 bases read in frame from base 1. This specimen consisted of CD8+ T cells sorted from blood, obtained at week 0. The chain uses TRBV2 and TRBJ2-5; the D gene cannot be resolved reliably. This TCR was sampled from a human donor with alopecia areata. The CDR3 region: CARQGETQYF. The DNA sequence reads TGTGCCAGACAAGGGGAGACCCAGTACTTC.